These T cell receptor beta chains were read from a single sample in a study of blood T cell repertoires in COVID-19. The protocol was immunoSEQ multiplex PCR, while the TCRdb copy is restricted to in-frame clones and leaves out a portion. Of approximately 120,000 clones listed, over 80% are singletons. The sequencing input was peripheral blood. These receptors were obtained from a woman in her fifties or sixties with acute or convalescent COVID-19. The CDR3 runs from the conserved cysteine through the conserved F or W. D genes are given only for firm matches. Expanded clones get a size class; other rows say once, few or many, or leave the size out.

length	J	D	V	size	DNA	CDR3
14	TRBJ1-6	TRBD1	TRBV2	NA	TGTGCCAGCAACGGACAGGGTGGAAATTCACCCCTCCACTTT	CASNGQGGNSPLHF
15	TRBJ2-3	NA	TRBV5-5	NA	TGTGCCAGCAGCTTGGGTCCAGGCAACACAGATACGCAGTATTTT	CASSLGPGNTDTQYF
15	TRBJ1-2	TRBD1	TRBV6-4	NA	TGTGCCAGCAGCAAGGAACAGGGGGCAATCTATGGCTACACCTTC	CASSKEQGAIYGYTF
17	TRBJ2-6	NA	TRBV19	NA	TGTGCCAGTAGTTTACCCGGGTCCTCCTCTGGGGCCAACGTCCTGACTTTC	CASSLPGSSSGANVLTF
14	TRBJ1-2	NA	TRBV11-2	NA	TGTGCCAGCAGCAAAAGACAGGTTATTAATGGCTACACCTTC	CASSKRQVINGYTF
16	TRBJ2-1	TRBD2	TRBV19	NA	TGTGCCAGTAGTATAGATCCTAGCGGGGCCTACAATGAGCAGTTCTTC	CASSIDPSGAYNEQFF
12	TRBJ1-3	NA	TRBV30	once	TGTGCCTGGAGTGACGGGGGGAACACCATATATTTT	CAWSDGGNTIYF
16	TRBJ2-7	TRBD1	TRBV6-2/TRBV6-3	NA	TGTGCCAGCAGCCGATACTGGACAGGGGGAGCCTACGAGCAGTACTTC	CASSRYWTGGAYEQYF
16	TRBJ2-3	NA	TRBV7-3	once	TGTGCCAGCAGCTCGGGGAGCGGAGGGAGCACAGATACGCAGTATTTT	CASSSGSGGSTDTQYF
15	TRBJ2-1	TRBD1	TRBV11-3	NA	TGTGCCAGCAGCTCTACCGGGACAGGGATCGATGAGCAGTTCTTC	CASSSTGTGIDEQFF
14	TRBJ2-7	NA	TRBV5-1	NA	TGCGCCAGCAGCTTAGACAGCCTTACCGATGAGCAGTACTTC	CASSLDSLTDEQYF
16	TRBJ1-2	NA	TRBV6-5	NA	TGTGCCAGCAGTTCCAGCCTCCTCCGGGGGAACTATGGCTACACCTTC	CASSSSLLRGNYGYTF
16	TRBJ2-7	NA	TRBV27	NA	TGTGCCAGCAGGCGATCCGGGACTGGAACGACCTACGAGCAGTACTTC	CASRRSGTGTTYEQYF
17	TRBJ2-5	NA	TRBV6-2/TRBV6-3	NA	TGTGCCAGCAGTTACCATGGGGCTTCAAATCCGCAAGAGACCCAGTACTTC	CASSYHGASNPQETQYF
16	TRBJ2-1	TRBD1	TRBV25-1	NA	TGTGCCAGCACCTCCTTGGGGACAGGGAGTTACAATGAGCAGTTCTTC	CASTSLGTGSYNEQFF
16	TRBJ1-1	NA	TRBV7-2	NA	TGTGCCAGCAGCCCGGGAGTTCGGGGGGGTAGCGCTGAAGCTTTCTTT	CASSPGVRGGSAEAFF
17	TRBJ2-1	TRBD2	TRBV6-1	once	TGTGCCAGCAGTGGGGGAGCGGGAATACAAACTTACAATGAGCAGTTCTTC	CASSGGAGIQTYNEQFF
13	TRBJ2-7	TRBD1	TRBV4-1	NA	TGCGCCAGCAGCCGAACAGGGGAATACGAGCAGTACTTC	CASSRTGEYEQYF
15	TRBJ2-2	NA	TRBV9	NA	TGTGCCAGCAGCCCCGCCGCGGACATTACCGGGGAGCTGTTTTTT	CASSPAADITGELFF